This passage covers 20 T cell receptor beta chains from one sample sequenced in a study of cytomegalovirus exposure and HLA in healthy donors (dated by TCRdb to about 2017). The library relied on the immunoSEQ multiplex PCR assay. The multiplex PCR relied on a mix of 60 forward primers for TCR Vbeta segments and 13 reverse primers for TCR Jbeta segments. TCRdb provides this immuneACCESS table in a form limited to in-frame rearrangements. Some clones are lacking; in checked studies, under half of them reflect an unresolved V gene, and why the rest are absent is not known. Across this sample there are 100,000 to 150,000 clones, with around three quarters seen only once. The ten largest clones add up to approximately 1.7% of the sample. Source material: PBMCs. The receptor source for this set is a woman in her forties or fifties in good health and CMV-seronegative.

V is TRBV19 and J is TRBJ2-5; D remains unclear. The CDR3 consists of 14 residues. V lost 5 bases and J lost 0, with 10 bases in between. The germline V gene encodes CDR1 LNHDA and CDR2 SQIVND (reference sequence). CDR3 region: CASSRRHNQETQYF. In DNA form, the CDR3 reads TGTGCCAGTAGTCGCCGACATAACCAAGAGACCCAGTACTTC.

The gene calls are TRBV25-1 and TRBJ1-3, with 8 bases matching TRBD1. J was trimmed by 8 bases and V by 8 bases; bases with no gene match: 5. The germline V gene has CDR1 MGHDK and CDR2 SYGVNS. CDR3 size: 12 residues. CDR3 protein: CASAGQGYTIYF. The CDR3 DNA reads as TGTGCCAGCGCCGGACAGGGCTACACCATATATTTT.

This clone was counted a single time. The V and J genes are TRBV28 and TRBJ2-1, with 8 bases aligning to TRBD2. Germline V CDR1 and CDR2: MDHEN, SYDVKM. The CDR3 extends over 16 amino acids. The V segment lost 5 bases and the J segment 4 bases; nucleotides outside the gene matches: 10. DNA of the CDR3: TGTGCCAGCAGTCTCCCGGGGGGGACGCTGTACAATGAGCAGTTCTTC. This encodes CASSLPGGTLYNEQFF.

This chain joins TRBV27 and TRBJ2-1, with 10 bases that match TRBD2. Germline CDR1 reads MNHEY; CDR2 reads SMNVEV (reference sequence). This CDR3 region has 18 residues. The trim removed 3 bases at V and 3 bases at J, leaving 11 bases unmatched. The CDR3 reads CASSFRLAGDGYYNEQFF. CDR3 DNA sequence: TGTGCCAGCAGTTTCAGGCTAGCGGGAGATGGTTACTACAATGAGCAGTTCTTC.

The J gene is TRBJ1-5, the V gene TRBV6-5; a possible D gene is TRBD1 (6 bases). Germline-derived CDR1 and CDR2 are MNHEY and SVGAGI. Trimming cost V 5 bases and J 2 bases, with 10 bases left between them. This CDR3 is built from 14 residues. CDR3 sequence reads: CASSRGRGNQPQHF. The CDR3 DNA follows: TGTGCCAGCAGTAGGGGGAGGGGCAATCAGCCCCAGCATTTT.

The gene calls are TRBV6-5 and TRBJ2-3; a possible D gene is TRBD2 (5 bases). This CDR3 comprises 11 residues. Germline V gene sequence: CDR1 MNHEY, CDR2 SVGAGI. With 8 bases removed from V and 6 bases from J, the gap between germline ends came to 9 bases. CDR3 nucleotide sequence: TGTGCCAGCGGGGAGATCGATACGCAGTATTTT. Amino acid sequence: CASGEIDTQYF.

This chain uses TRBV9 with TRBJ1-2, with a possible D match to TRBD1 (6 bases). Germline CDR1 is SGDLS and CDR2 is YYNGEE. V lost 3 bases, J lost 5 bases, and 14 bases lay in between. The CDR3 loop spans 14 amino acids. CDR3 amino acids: CASSGYGTKYGYTF. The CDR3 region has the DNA TGTGCCAGCAGCGGATACGGGACAAAATATGGCTACACCTTC. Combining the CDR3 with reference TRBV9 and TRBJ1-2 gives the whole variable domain DSGVTQTPKHLITATGQRVTLRCSPRSGDLSVYWYQQSLDQGLQFLIQYYNGEERAKGNILERFSAQQFPDLHSELNLSSLELGDSALYFCASSGYGTKYGYTFGSGTRLTVV.

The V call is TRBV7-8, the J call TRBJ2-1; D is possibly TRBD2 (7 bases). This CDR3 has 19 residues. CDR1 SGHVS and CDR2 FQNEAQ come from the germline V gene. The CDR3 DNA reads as TGTGTTACGAGGGGGGGGATCACAAGGGAAATAGGGGATTACAATGAGCAGTTCTTC. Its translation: CVTRGGITREIGDYNEQFF.

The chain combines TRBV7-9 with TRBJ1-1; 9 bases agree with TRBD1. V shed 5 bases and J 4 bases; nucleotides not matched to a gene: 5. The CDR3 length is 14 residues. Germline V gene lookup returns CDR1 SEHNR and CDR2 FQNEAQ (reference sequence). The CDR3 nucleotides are TGTGCCAGCAGCCCGGACAGGGGTTTCACTGAAGCTTTCTTT. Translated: CASSPDRGFTEAFF.

The CDR3 loop reads CASGRLRGTGSNTEAFF. In DNA, the CDR3 is TGTGCCAGCGGAAGATTAAGGGGGACAGGGTCGAACACTGAAGCTTTCTTT. The chain uses TRBV28 and TRBJ1-1; TRBD1 aligns across 9 bases. Germline-derived CDR1 and CDR2 are MDHEN and SYDVKM. The CDR3 loop spans 17 amino acids. V gave up 8 bases and J gave up 1 base; unmatched junction bases: 14.

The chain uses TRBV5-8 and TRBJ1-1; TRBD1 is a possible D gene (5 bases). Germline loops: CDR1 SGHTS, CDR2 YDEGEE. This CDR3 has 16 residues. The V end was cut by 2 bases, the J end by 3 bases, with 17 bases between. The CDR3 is CASSLAGLTSYTEAFF. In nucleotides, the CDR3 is TGTGCCAGCAGCTTAGCGGGACTCACTTCTTACACTGAAGCTTTCTTT.

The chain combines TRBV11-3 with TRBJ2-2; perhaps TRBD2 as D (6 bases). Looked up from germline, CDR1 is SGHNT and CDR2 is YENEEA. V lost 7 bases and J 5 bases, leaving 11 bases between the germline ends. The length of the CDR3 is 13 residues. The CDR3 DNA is TGTGCCAGCAACCCGGGAGCAACCGGGGAGCTGTTTTTT. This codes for CASNPGATGELFF.

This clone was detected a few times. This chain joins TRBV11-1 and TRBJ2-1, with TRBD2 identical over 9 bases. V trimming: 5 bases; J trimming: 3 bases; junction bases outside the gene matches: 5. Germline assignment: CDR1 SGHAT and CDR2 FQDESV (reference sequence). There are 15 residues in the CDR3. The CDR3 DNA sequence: TGTGCCAGCAGCGTCCGACTAGCGGACTACAATGAGCAGTTCTTC. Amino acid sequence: CASSVRLADYNEQFF.

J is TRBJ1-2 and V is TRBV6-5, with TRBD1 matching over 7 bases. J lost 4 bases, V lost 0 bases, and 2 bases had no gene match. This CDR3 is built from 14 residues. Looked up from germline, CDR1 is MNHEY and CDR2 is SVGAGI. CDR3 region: CASSYSRGTYGYTF. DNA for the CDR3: TGTGCCAGCAGTTACTCCAGGGGGACCTATGGCTACACCTTC.

The CDR3 bases are TGTGCCAGTTCTCCGAGGCCTGCCGAAACCGAGCAGTACTTC. This translates into CASSPRPAETEQYF. The chain joins TRBV19 to TRBJ2-7; no firm D call. Per germline, CDR1 LNHDA and CDR2 SQIVND (reference sequence). The CDR3 contains 14 residues. V dropped 8 bases and J dropped 6 bases, with 20 bases sitting between them.

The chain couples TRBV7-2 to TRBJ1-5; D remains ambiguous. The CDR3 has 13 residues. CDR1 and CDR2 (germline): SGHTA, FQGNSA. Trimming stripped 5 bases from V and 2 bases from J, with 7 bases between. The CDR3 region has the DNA TGTGCCAGCAGCGGGCAAGGCAATCAGCCCCAGCATTTT. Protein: CASSGQGNQPQHF.

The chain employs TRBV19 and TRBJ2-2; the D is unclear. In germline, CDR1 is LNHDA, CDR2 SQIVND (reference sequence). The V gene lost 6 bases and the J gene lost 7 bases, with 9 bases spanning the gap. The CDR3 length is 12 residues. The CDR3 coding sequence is TGTGCCAGTAGACGGAGCGTCGGGGAGCTGTTTTTT. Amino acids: CASRRSVGELFF.

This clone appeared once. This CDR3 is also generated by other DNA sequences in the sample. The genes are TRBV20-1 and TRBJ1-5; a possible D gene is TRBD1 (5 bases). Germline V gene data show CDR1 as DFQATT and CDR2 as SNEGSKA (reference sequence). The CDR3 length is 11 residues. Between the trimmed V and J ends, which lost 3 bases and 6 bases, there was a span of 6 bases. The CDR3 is CSASTGQPQHF. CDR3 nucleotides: TGCAGTGCTAGTACAGGTCAGCCCCAGCATTTT.

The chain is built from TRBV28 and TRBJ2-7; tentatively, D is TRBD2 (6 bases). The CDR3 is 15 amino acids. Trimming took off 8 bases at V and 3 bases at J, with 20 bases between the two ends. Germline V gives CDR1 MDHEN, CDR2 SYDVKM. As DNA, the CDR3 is TGTGCCAGCTACCCCCGGGACTTGAATAACTACGAGCAGTACTTC. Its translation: CASYPRDLNNYEQYF. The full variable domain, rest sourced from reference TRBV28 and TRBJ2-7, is DVKVTQSSRYLVKRTGEKVFLECVQDMDHENMFWYRQDPGLGLRLIYFSYDVKMKEKGDIPEGYSVSREKKERFSLILESASTNQTSMYLCASYPRDLNNYEQYFGPGTRLTVT.

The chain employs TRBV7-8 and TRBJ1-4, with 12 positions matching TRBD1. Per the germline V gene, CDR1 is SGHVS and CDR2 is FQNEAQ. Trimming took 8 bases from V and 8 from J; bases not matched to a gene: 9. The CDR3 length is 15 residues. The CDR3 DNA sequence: TGTGCCAGCTGCAATGCCGGGACAGGGGGCGAAAAACTGTTTTTT. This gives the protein CASCNAGTGGEKLFF.